This TCR beta chain was identified in a study of OX40 agonist ivuxolimab in advanced cancers. Generated by immunoSEQ multiplex PCR, the TCRdb table keeps only in-frame clones and is missing some. The sample consists of some 50,000 clones, roughly 84% of them appearing once. The CDR3 is made up of 13 amino acids. V lost 0 bases to trimming and J lost 6 bases, with 8 bases between them. Germline loops: CDR1 LGHNA, CDR2 YSLEER. In the case of this clone: Its target is unknown.

Broader study findings: Clones of CD4+ and CD8+ blood T cells grew by week 6 at doses of 0.1 to 3.0 mg/kg. Still undetermined is the antigen specificity of the expanded peripheral T cells. Mean expanded clone counts were higher in CD8+ than CD4+ T cells.

This rearrangement joins TRBV4-3 to TRBJ1-2; D not certain. The TCR originated in an adult with an advanced solid tumor such as melanoma, head and neck, liver or kidney cancer. The starting material was CD4+ or CD8+ T cells sorted from blood, obtained in a trial of the OX40 agonist ivuxolimab. In DNA, the CDR3 is TGCGCCAGCAGCCAAGATATAAGAGATGGCTACACCTTC. It is translated as CASSQDIRDGYTF.